These 4 T cell receptor beta chains were sequenced from one sample in a study of siplizumab effects on memory and regulatory T cells. A 37°C coculture lasting six to seven days was applied to the mixed lymphocyte reaction cells. These receptors lack a known antigen. The table came from immunoSEQ multiplex PCR; TCRdb's copy has only in-frame clones and leaves some out. Of approximately 9,600 clones listed, about 45% are singletons. Sequencing was carried out using CFSE-low (dividing) CD4+ T cells sorted from an allogeneic mixed lymphocyte reaction. The receptors come from a human donor in good health; the cells came from an allogeneic mixed lymphocyte reaction.

The chain uses TRBV27 and TRBJ2-1; a possible D gene is TRBD2 (5 bases). Germline CDR1 reads MNHEY; CDR2 reads SMNVEV (reference sequence). V lost 0 bases to trimming and J lost 3 bases, with 12 bases between them. This CDR3 is built from 16 residues. CDR3 DNA: TGTGCCAGCAGTTTATCGATTTCAAGCGGCTACAATGAGCAGTTCTTC. It specifies CASSLSISSGYNEQFF.

This clone was seen a few times. The chain employs TRBV18 and TRBJ1-1; TRBD1 matches at 8 bases. The CDR3 loop spans 15 amino acids. V shed 6 bases and J 5 bases; nucleotides not matched to a gene: 11. Germline values: CDR1 KGHSH, CDR2 LQKENI. The CDR3 bases are TGTGCCAGCTCGCCCCGCCCGGGACAGGTTACTGAAGCTTTCTTT. Translating gives CASSPRPGQVTEAFF.

The genes are TRBV30 and TRBJ1-2; D unclear. The CDR3 runs to 14 residues. Germline lookup yields CDR1 GTSNPN and CDR2 SVGIG (reference sequence). Trimming removed 5 bases at V and 5 bases at J, with 18 bases between. The CDR3 bases are TGTGCCTGGGCCCAGTGGGATTTCAGTTATGGCTACACCTTC. Protein sequence: CAWAQWDFSYGYTF. The entire variable domain, with the rest obtained from reference TRBV30 and TRBJ1-2, is as follows: SQTIHQWPATLVQPVGSPLSLECTVEGTSNPNLYWYRQAAGRGLQLLFYSVGIGQISSEVPQNLSASRPQDRQFILSSKKLLLSDSGFYLCAWAQWDFSYGYTFGSGTRLTVV.

This clone has just a few counts. The chain combines TRBV27 with TRBJ1-2; D uncertain. The germline V and J ends were trimmed by 3 bases and 4 bases, with 30 bases remaining between them. The CDR3 covers 20 residues. CDR1 is MNHEY, CDR2 SMNVEV, per germline (reference sequence). The DNA of the CDR3 is TGTGCCAGCAGTTTTCGGGCGGCTGAATACCAAATCCCCTCCACCTATGGCTACACCTTC. It encodes CASSFRAAEYQIPSTYGYTF.